This TCR beta chain was recorded in a study of blood T cell repertoires in COVID-19. Study summary: COVID-19 samples, acute and convalescent, were from the United States, Italy and Spain. Sources were T cells, B-cell-depleted T cells, or PBMCs; the material itself was cDNA or gDNA.

Per the study methods: Estimated nucleated cell counts came from reference gene primer amplification. Data came from immunoSEQ multiplex PCR; TCRdb stores just in-frame clones and leaves some out. The V and J calls and clone size were taken over from that table, and D and trimming were inferred from the DNA. The sample lists 100,000 or so clones, roughly nine tenths seen once, with around a sixth in the top ten. V was shortened by 0 bases and J by 6 bases, with 6 bases between the two germline ends. Germline V gene lookup returns CDR1 MRHNA and CDR2 SNTAGT. The length of the CDR3 is 13 residues. The sequence was collected from a man aged 50-60 years with acute or convalescent COVID-19. Material: peripheral blood. The chain is built from TRBV6-4 and TRBJ2-1; D unclear. CDR3 region: CASSDSPFNEQFF. CDR3 coding DNA: TGTGCCAGCAGTGACTCCCCTTTCAATGAGCAGTTCTTC.